This T cell receptor beta chain originates from a study of cytomegalovirus exposure and HLA in healthy donors. About the research overall: Samples from HLA-typed donors yielded around 79 million unique TCRs in an early data release.

Findings and caveats of the study: The CMV antigen specificity of a few CMV-associated chains was confirmed through in vitro analysis.

The ends were cut back, 0 bases at V and 3 bases at J, with 9 bases in the middle. Germline V gene lookup returns CDR1 SGDLS and CDR2 YYNGEE. The CDR3 extends over 14 amino acids. A multiplex PCR was run with 60 Vbeta primers and 13 Jbeta primers. Clones were sequenced by immunoSEQ multiplex PCR, and TCRdb holds only the in-frame ones, with some missing. The sample consists of around 100,000 clones, 74% of them appearing once. As to this clone: The antigen remains unidentified.

V usage is TRBV9 and J usage is TRBJ1-1, with D tentatively TRBD1 (6 bases). The sample was PBMCs. This receptor was identified in a man aged 30 to 39 in good health and CMV-seropositive. The CDR3, as DNA: TGTGCCAGCAGCGTAGAGCCAGGGGACACTGAAGCTTTCTTT. Protein: CASSVEPGDTEAFF.